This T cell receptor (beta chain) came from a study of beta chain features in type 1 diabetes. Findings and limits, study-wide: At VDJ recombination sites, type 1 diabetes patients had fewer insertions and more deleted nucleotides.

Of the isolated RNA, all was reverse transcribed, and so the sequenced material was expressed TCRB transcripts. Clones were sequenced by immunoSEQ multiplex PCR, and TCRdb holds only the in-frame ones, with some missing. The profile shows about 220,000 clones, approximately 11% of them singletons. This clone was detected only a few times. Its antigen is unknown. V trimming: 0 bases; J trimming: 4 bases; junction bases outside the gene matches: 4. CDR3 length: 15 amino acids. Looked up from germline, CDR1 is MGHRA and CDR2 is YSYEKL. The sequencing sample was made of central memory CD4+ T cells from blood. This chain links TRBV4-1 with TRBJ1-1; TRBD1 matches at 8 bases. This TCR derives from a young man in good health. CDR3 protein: CASSQEDRDITEAFF. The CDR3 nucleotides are TGCGCCAGCAGCCAAGAGGACAGGGATATCACTGAAGCTTTCTTT.